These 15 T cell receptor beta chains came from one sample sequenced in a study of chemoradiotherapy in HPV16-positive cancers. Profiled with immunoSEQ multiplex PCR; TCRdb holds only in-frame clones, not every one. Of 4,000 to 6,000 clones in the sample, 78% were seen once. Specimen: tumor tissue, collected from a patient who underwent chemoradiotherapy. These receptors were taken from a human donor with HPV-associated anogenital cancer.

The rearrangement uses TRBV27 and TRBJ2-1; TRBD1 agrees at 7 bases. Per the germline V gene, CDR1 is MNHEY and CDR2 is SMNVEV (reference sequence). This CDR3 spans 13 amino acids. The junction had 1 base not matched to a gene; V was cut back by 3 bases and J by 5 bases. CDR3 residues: CASSFGQDNEQFF. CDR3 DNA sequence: TGTGCCAGCAGTTTCGGACAGGACAATGAGCAGTTCTTC.

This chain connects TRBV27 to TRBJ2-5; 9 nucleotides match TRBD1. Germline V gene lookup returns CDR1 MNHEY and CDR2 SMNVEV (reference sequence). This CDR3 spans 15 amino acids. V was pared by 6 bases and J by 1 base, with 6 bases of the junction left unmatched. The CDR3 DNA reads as TGTGCCAGCAGCCTCGGGACAGGGCCCCAAGAGACCCAGTACTTC. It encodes CASSLGTGPQETQYF.

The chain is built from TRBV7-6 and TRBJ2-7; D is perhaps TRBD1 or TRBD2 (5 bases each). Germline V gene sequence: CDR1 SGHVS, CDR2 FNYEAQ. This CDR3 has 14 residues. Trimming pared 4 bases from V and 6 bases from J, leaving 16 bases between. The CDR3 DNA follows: TGTGCCAGCAGCTACGGGGACCGTAAAGGCGAGCAGTACTTC. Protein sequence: CASSYGDRKGEQYF.

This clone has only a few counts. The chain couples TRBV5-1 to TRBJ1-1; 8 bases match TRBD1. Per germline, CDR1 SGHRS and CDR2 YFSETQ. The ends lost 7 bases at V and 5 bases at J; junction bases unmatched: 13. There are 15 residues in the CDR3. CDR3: CASSEGTGGETEAFF. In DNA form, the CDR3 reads TGCGCCAGCTCCGAAGGTACAGGGGGGGAAACTGAAGCTTTCTTT.

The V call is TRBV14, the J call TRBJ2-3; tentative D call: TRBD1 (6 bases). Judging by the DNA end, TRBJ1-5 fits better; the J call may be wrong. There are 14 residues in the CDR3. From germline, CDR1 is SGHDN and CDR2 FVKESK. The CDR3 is CASSQDRGTDTQHF. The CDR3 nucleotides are TGTGCCAGCAGCCAAGACAGGGGCACAGATACGCAGCATTTT.

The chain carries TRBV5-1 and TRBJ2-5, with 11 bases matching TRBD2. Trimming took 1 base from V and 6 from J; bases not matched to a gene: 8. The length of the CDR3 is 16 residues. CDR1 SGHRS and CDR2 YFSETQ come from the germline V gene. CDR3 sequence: CASSLSSGGAGKTQYF. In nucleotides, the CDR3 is TGCGCCAGCAGCTTGAGTAGCGGGGGGGCCGGGAAGACCCAGTACTTC.

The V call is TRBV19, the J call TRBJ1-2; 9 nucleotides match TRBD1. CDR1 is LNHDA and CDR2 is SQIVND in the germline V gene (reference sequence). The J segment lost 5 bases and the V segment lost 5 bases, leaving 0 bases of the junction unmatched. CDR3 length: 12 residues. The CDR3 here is CASSGQGYGYTF. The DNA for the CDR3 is TGTGCCAGTAGTGGACAGGGGTATGGCTACACCTTC.

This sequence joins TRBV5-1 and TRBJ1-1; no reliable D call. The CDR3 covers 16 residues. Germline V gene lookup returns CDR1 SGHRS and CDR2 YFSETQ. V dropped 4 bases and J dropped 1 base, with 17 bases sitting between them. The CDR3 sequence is CASSPPRAWGNTEAFF. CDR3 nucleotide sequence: TGCGCCAGCAGCCCTCCCCGGGCATGGGGGAACACTGAAGCTTTCTTT.

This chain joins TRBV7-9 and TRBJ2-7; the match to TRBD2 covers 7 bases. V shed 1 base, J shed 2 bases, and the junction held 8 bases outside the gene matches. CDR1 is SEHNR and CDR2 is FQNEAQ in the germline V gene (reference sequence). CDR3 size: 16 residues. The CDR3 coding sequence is TGTGCCAGCAGCTTAGAGTTTTCGGGGGGAGCCTACGAGCAGTACTTC. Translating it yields CASSLEFSGGAYEQYF.

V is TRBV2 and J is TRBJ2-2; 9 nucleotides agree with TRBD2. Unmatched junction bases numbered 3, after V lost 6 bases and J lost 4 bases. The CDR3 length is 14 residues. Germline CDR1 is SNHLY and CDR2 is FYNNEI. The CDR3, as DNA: TGTGCCAGCAGGCCTAGCGGGACCACCGGGGAGCTGTTTTTT. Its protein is CASRPSGTTGELFF.

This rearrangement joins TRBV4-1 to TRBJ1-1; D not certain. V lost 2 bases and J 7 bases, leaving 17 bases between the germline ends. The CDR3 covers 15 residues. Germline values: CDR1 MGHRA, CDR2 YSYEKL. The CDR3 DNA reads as TGCGCCAGCAGCCAATTGACCCCCTCGTCTGGTGAAGCTTTCTTT. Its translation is CASSQLTPSSGEAFF.

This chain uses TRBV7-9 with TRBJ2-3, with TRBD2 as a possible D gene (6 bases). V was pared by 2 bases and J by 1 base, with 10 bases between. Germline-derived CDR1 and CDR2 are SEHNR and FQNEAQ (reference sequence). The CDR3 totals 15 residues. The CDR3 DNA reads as TGTGCCAGCAGCTTAAGGCGGGGAGGCACAGATACGCAGTATTTT. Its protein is CASSLRRGGTDTQYF.

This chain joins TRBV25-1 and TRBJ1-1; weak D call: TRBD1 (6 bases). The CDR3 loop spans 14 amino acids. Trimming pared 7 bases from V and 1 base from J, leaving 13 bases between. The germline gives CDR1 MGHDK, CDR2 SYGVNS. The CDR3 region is CASTKTRGNTEAFF. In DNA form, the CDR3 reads TGTGCCAGCACAAAAACCAGGGGGAACACTGAAGCTTTCTTT.

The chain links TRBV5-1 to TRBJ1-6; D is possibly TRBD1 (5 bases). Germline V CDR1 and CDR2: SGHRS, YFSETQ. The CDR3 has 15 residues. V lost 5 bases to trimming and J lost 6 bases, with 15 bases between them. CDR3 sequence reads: CASSPQRGGNSPLHF. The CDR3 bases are TGCGCCAGCAGTCCCCAGCGGGGGGGTAATTCACCCCTCCACTTT.

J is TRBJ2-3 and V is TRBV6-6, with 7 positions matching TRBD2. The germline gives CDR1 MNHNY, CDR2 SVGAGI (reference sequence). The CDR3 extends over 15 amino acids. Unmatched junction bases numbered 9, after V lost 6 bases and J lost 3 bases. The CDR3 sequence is CASSALADQTDTQYF. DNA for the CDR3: TGTGCCAGCAGCGCTCTAGCGGACCAAACAGATACGCAGTATTTT.